Listed here are 16 T cell receptor beta chains from one sample, sequenced in a study of PD-1 blockade in classical Hodgkin lymphoma. The table came from immunoSEQ multiplex PCR; TCRdb's copy has only in-frame clones and leaves some out. The profile shows under 20,000 clones, about 80% of them singletons. Specified time point: cycle 4 day 1 (C4D1), after less than seven weeks of nivolumab. Each patient's relapse followed autologous stem cell transplantation, and brentuximab vedotin exposure varied. The specimen was peripheral blood mononuclear cells (PBMCs), collected before the fourth cycle of nivolumab. These receptor sequences come from a human donor with classical Hodgkin lymphoma.

This clone occurred once. This chain links TRBV6-1 with TRBJ2-7; 9 bases are a match to TRBD1. Germline loops: CDR1 MNHNS, CDR2 SASEGT. J was trimmed by 6 bases and V by 8 bases; bases with no gene match: 14. This CDR3 comprises 15 residues. The CDR3 loop reads CASVNPFATGGEQYF. CDR3 coding DNA: TGTGCCAGCGTTAACCCCTTTGCGACAGGGGGCGAGCAGTACTTC.

V usage is TRBV4-1 and J usage is TRBJ1-6; 7 nucleotides match TRBD1. The germline gives CDR1 MGHRA, CDR2 YSYEKL. With V trimmed by 1 base and J by 8 bases, 5 bases remained unmatched. The CDR3 contains 15 residues. Here the CDR3 DNA reads TGCGCCAGCAGCCAAGTTATAGGGGGCTATTCACCCCTCCACTTT. Protein sequence: CASSQVIGGYSPLHF.

This clone was observed a single time. The chain links TRBV29-1 to TRBJ2-7; 10 bases line up with TRBD1. J was trimmed by 3 bases and V by 6 bases; bases with no gene match: 2. Germline V CDR1 and CDR2: SQVTM, ANQGSEA. This CDR3 is built from 12 residues. CDR3 nucleotide sequence: TGCAGCGTCGGACAGGGGGACTACGAGCAGTACTTC. It is translated as CSVGQGDYEQYF.

The V gene is TRBV4-3, the J gene TRBJ1-2; 8 positions match TRBD1. The CDR3 sequence is 13 residues long. Germline CDR1 is LGHNA and CDR2 is YSLEER. V trimming: 1 base; J trimming: 8 bases; junction bases outside the gene matches: 3. The CDR3, as DNA: TGCGCCAGCAGCCAAGGCAGGGGGCGAGGCTACACCTTC. Amino acids: CASSQGRGRGYTF.

The chain is built from TRBV19 and TRBJ2-2; 11 nucleotides align to TRBD2. Germline V gene data show CDR1 as LNHDA and CDR2 as SQIVND (reference sequence). CDR3 length equals 16 residues. J gave up 4 bases and V 3 bases, and 4 bases lay outside the gene matches. CDR3 loop: CASSIIAGGPTGELFF. CDR3 DNA sequence: TGTGCCAGTAGTATTATAGCGGGAGGGCCCACCGGGGAGCTGTTTTTT. Full variable domain (missing parts from reference TRBV19 and TRBJ2-2): DGGITQSPKYLFRKEGQNVTLSCEQNLNHDAMYWYRQDPGQGLRLIYYSQIVNDFQKGDIAEGYSVSREKKESFPLTVTSAQKNPTAFYLCASSIIAGGPTGELFFGEGSRLTVL.

This clone was counted a single time. The V gene is TRBV4-1, the J gene TRBJ2-2; D call uncertain. Germline CDR1 and CDR2: MGHRA and YSYEKL. Trimming stripped 4 bases from V and 6 bases from J, with 18 bases between. CDR3 length equals 16 residues. The CDR3 DNA reads as TGCGCCAGCAGCCGCCTCCATATGGACGTAGCCGGGGAGCTGTTTTTT. This gives the protein CASSRLHMDVAGELFF.

The rearrangement uses TRBV29-1 and TRBJ2-7; the match to TRBD1 covers 7 bases. CDR3 length equals 14 residues. The J segment lost 3 bases and the V segment lost 0 bases, leaving 5 bases of the junction unmatched. The germline gives CDR1 SQVTM, CDR2 ANQGSEA. CDR3 DNA: TGCAGCGTTGAAGAATCGAGACAGGGCTACGAGCAGTACTTC. It is translated as CSVEESRQGYEQYF.

The genes are TRBV19 and TRBJ2-1; no clear D gene. Between the trimmed V and J ends, which lost 4 bases and 10 bases, there was a span of 11 bases. Per germline, CDR1 LNHDA and CDR2 SQIVND (reference sequence). The CDR3 is 12 residues long. CDR3 in DNA: TGTGCCAGTAGTAACAGTCTGGGGGAGCAGTTCTTC. Its protein product is CASSNSLGEQFF.

The chain uses TRBV4-1 and TRBJ1-2; 9 nucleotides match TRBD1. V lost 1 base to trimming and J lost 1 base; unmatched junction nucleotides: 1. The CDR3 spans 15 residues. Germline V CDR1 and CDR2: MGHRA, YSYEKL. DNA of the CDR3: TGCGCCAGCAGCCAAGGGACAGGGGATAACTATGGCTACACCTTC. Translation gives CASSQGTGDNYGYTF.

This chain uses TRBV28 with TRBJ1-1, with 10 bases identical to TRBD1. The germline V gene encodes CDR1 MDHEN and CDR2 SYDVKM. The V segment lost 3 bases and the J segment 3 bases; nucleotides outside the gene matches: 4. This CDR3 is 15 amino acids long. In nucleotides, the CDR3 is TGTGCCAGCAGTTTCGGGACAGGGGAGTACACTGAAGCTTTCTTT. Protein product: CASSFGTGEYTEAFF. Filled out from reference TRBV28 and TRBJ1-1, the complete variable domain reads DVKVTQSSRYLVKRTGEKVFLECVQDMDHENMFWYRQDPGLGLRLIYFSYDVKMKEKGDIPEGYSVSREKKERFSLILESASTNQTSMYLCASSFGTGEYTEAFFGQGTRLTVV.

This clone was counted once. CDR3 amino acids: CASSQARGQITDEQYF. CDR3 nucleotide sequence: TGCGCCAGCAGCCAAGCAAGGGGGCAGATAACGGACGAGCAGTACTTC. This chain uses TRBV4-1 with TRBJ2-7, with 7 bases fitting TRBD1. Germline V lookup: CDR1 MGHRA, CDR2 YSYEKL. The trim removed 1 base at V and 5 bases at J, leaving 11 bases unmatched. CDR3 length: 16 amino acids.

This clone has only a few counts. The CDR3 DNA reads TGTGCCAGCAGCAGGGGTTCCTATGGCTACACCTTC. This gives the protein CASSRGSYGYTF. This rearrangement joins TRBV5-4 to TRBJ1-2, with a tentative D call TRBD1 (5 bases). The ends were cut back, 4 bases at V and 4 bases at J, with 8 bases in the middle. CDR1 is SGHNT, CDR2 YYREEE, per germline (reference sequence). The CDR3 is made up of 12 amino acids. The full variable domain, with the rest looked up from reference TRBV5-4 and TRBJ1-2, is ETGVTQSPTHLIKTRGQQVTLRCSSQSGHNTVSWYQQALGQGPQFIFQYYREEENGRGNFPPRFSGLQFPNYSSELNVNALELDDSALYLCASSRGSYGYTFGSGTRLTVV.

The rearrangement joins TRBV9 to TRBJ2-2; D not certain. CDR1 and CDR2 (germline): SGDLS, YYNGEE. Trimming shortened V by 2 bases and J by 2 bases, and 7 bases separated the two germline ends. This CDR3 has 14 residues. The CDR3 sequence is CASSVGTNTGELFF. The CDR3 bases are TGTGCCAGCAGCGTTGGAACAAACACCGGGGAGCTGTTTTTT.

The chain employs TRBV6-5 and TRBJ1-6; D possibly corresponds to TRBD1 (6 bases). Trimming removed 0 bases from V and 10 bases from J, with 10 bases in between. This CDR3 region has 14 residues. Germline V gene lookup returns CDR1 MNHEY and CDR2 SVGAGI. The CDR3 loop reads CASSYSTGDSPLHF. The CDR3, as DNA: TGTGCCAGCAGTTACTCGACAGGAGACTCACCCCTCCACTTT.

This clone occurred once. The rearrangement links TRBV6-4 to TRBJ1-2, with 9 bases identical to TRBD1. V trimming: 3 bases; J trimming: 7 bases; junction bases outside the gene matches: 6. This CDR3 spans 14 amino acids. In germline, CDR1 is MRHNA, CDR2 SNTAGT. CDR3 nucleotide sequence: TGTGCCAGCAGTGAAGGACAGGGGCTAGGTGGCTACACCTTC. This gives the protein CASSEGQGLGGYTF.

V usage is TRBV7-9 and J usage is TRBJ2-7; unclear D gene. The V end was cut by 1 base, the J end by 0 bases, with 7 bases between. Germline V gene sequence: CDR1 SEHNR, CDR2 FQNEAQ (reference sequence). The CDR3 runs 14 residues. CDR3 DNA sequence: TGTGCCAGCAGCTTAGGACGTCCCTCCTACGAGCAGTACTTC. Translation gives CASSLGRPSYEQYF.